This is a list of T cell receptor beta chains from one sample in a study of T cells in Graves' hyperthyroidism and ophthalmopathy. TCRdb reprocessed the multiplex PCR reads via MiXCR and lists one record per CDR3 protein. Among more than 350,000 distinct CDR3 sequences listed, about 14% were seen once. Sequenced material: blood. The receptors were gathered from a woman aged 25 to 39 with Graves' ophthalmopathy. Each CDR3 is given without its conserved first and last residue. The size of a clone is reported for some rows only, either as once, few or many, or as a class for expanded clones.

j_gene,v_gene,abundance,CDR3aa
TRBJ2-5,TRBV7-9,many,ASSLVGSEGTQY
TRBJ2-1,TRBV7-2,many,ASSLAPRDEQF
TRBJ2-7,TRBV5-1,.,ASSLTKRIGQGAGDYEQY
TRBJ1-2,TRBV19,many,ASSTGDRYYGYT
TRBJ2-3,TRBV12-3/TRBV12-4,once,ASSLAGDTDTQY
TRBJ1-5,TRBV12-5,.,ASGLFRRGGLDSNSNQPQH
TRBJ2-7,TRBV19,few,ASSIGRVNEQY
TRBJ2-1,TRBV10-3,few,AISEQRQKQF
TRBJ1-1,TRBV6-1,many,ASSEPGQPNTEAF
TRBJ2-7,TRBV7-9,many,ASSLSEAAVGEQY
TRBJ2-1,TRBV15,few,ATTPGLVYNEQF
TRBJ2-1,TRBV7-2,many,ASSPLAGGRYNEQF
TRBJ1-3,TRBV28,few,ASSLRAGLNTIY
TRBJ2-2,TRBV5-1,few,ASSLAGLAGIGTGELF
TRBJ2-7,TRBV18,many,ASSPEDTYEQY
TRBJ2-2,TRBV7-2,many,ASSLAGGPGELF
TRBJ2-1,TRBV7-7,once,ASSSRPQGEQF
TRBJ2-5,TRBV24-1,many,ATRFGETQY
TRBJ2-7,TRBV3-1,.,ASSLRLSSSYERY
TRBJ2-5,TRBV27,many,ASSLQRMATQY
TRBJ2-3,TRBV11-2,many,ASSPTNRDTQY
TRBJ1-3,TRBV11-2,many,ASSLGVGREGTGNTIY
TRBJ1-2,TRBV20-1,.,SASLRGSNYGYT
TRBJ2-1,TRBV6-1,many,AISRAVSYNEQF
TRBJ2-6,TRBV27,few,ASSSLLGGTGANVLT
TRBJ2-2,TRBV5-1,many,ASRQDTGELF
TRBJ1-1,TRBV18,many,ASSPLDRVEAF
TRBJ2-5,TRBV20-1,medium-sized,SAGLSGTVAQETQY
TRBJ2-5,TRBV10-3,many,ATQGLETQY
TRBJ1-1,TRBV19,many,ASSMIRRTEAF
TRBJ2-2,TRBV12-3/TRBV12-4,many,ASSLVLGGANTGELF
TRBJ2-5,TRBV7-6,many,ASSKTSGGERETQY